Described below is a single T cell receptor beta chain sequence and its context. Its antigen is unidentified. What the library attached to individual cDNA molecules were unique molecular identifiers. TCRdb ran MiXCR on the RACE reads and lists one entry per CDR3 protein. The sample comprises 25,000 to 30,000 distinct CDR3 sequences, approximately 9% of which are singletons, and approximately 7% rests with the top ten. This sample was taken from a study of human T cells and chemical hapten exposure. Background on the study: Patients were mainly female, each with alopecia areata, totalis or universalis.

Time point given: patch test 2, 6 weeks after DPC sensitization. This sample's treatment: therapeutic diphenylcyclopropenone sensitization with weekly scalp DPC. Overall study results and limits: Those TCRs sitting above 1 in 1000 frequency stayed the same with DPC sensitization. Expanded TCRs formed significantly more large CDR3 similarity clusters than controls.

V lost 0 bases, J lost 2 bases, and 3 bases lay in between. CDR3 length equals 13 residues. The V gene's germline CDR1 is LGHNA and CDR2 YSLEER. The chain uses TRBV4-3 and TRBJ2-3; D unresolved. This clonotype originated in a man in his thirties or forties with alopecia areata. Some clones in this sample may be carry-over from other donors' samples. Specimen: whole blood, collected in connection with sensitization to the hapten diphenylcyclopropenone (DPC). The CDR3 reads CASSQDNTDTQYF. Here the CDR3 DNA reads TGCGCCAGCAGCCAAGATAACACAGATACGCAGTATTTT.